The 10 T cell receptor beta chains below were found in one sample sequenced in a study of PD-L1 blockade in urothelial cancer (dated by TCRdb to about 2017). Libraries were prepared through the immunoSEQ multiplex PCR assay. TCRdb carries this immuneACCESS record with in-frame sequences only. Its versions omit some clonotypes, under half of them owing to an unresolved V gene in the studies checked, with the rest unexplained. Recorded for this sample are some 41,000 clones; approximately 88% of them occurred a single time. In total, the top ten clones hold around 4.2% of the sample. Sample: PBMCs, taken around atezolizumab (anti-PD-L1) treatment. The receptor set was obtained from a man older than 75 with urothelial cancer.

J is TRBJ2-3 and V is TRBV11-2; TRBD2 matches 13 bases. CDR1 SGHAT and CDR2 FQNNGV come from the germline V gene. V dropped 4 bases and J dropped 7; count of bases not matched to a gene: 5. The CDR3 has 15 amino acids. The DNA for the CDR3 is TGTGCCAGCAGCTGGGGGACTAGCGGGATGAATACGCAGTATTTT. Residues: CASSWGTSGMNTQYF.

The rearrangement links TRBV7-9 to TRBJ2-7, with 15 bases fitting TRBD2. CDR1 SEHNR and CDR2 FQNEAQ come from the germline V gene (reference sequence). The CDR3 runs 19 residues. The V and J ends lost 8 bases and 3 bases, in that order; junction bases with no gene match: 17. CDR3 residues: CASRGQWEGLAGGGYEQYF. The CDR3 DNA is TGTGCCAGCCGTGGGCAGTGGGAGGGACTAGCGGGAGGAGGCTACGAGCAGTACTTC.

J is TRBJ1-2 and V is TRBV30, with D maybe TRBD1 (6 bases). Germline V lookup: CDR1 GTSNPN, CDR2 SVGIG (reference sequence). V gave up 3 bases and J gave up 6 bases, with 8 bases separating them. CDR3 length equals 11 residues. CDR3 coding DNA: TGTGCCTGGAGAAGGGGGAATGGCTACACCTTC. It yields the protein CAWRRGNGYTF.

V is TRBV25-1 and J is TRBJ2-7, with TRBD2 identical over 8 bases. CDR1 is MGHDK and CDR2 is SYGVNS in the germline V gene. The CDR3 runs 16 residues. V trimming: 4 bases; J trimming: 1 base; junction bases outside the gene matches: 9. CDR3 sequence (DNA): TGTGCCAGCAGTGGAGCGATAGCGGGAAGTTCCTACGAGCAGTACTTC. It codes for CASSGAIAGSSYEQYF.

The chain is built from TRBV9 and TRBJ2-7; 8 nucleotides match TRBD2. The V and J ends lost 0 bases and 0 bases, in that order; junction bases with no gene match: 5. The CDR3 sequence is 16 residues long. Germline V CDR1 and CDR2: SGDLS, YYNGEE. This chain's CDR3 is CASSVGPAGDSYEQYF. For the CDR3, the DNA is TGTGCCAGCAGCGTAGGGCCAGCGGGAGACTCCTACGAGCAGTACTTC.

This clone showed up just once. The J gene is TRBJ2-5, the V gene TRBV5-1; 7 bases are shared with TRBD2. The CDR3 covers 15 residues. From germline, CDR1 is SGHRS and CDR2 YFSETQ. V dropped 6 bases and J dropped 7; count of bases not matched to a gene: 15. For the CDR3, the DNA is TGCGCCAGCACCTCGTTGGGGGGACTACCCCGGACCCAGTACTTC. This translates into CASTSLGGLPRTQYF.

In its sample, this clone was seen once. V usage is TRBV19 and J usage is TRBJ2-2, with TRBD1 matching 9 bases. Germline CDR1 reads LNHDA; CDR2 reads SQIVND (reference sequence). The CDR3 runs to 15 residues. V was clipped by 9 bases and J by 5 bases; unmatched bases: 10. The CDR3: CASAPGTGRTGELFF. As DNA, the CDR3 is TGTGCCAGCGCCCCGGGGACAGGGAGGACCGGGGAGCTGTTTTTT.

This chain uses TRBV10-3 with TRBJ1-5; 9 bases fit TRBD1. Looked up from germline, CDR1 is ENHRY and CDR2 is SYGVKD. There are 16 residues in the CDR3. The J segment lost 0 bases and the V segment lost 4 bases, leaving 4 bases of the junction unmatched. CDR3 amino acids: CAISGDRDYSNQPQHF. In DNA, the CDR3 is TGTGCCATCAGTGGGGACAGGGATTATAGCAATCAGCCCCAGCATTTT.

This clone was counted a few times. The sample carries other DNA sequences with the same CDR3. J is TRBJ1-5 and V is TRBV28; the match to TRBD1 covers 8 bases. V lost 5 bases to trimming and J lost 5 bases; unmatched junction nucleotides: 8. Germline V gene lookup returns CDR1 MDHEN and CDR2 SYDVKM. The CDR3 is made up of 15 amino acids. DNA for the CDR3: TGTGCCAGCAGTCCTAGGACAGGGTTTTATCAGCCCCAGCATTTT. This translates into CASSPRTGFYQPQHF.

Written as DNA, the CDR3 is TGTGCCAGCACCTTACAAGGGGGCTCTGGAAACACCATATATTTT. This sequence encodes CASTLQGGSGNTIYF. The V gene is TRBV18, the J gene TRBJ1-3; D might be TRBD1 (6 bases). The CDR3 has 15 residues. Germline V CDR1 and CDR2: KGHSH, LQKENI. Deletions cut 8 bases from V and 0 bases from J, with 14 bases between.